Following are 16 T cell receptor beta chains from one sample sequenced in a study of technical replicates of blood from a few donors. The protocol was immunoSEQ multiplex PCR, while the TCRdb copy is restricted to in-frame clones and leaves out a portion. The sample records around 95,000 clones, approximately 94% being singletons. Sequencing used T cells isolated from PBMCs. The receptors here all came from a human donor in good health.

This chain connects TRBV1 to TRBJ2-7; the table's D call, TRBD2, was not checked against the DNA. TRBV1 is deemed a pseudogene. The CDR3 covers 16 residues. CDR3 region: CTSSQDLQKREYEQYF. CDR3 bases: TGCACCAGCAGCCAAGATCTTCAGAAGCGGGAGTACGAGCAGTACTTC.

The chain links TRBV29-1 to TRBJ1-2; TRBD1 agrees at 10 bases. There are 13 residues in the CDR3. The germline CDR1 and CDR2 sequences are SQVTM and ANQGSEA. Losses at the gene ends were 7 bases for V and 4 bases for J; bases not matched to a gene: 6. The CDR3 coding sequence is TGCAGCGGGACAGGGGGGGTGGGCTATGGCTACACCTTC. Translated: CSGTGGVGYGYTF.

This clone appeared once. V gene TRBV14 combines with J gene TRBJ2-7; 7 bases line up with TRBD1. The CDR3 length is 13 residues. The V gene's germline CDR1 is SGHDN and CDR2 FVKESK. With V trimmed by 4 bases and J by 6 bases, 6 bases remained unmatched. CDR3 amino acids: CASSPRQGAEQYF. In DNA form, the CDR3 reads TGTGCCAGCAGCCCCCGACAGGGCGCCGAGCAGTACTTC. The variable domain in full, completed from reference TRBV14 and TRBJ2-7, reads EAGVTQFPSHSVIEKGQTVTLRCDPISGHDNLYWYRRVMGKEIKFLLHFVKESKQDESGMPNNRFLAERTGGTYSTLKVQPAELEDSGVYFCASSPRQGAEQYFGPGTRLTVT.

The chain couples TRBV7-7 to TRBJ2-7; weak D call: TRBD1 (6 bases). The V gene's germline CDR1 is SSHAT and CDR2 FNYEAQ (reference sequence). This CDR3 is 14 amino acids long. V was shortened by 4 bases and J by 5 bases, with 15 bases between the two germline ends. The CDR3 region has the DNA TGTGCCAGCAGCTCCTTAGACAGGAACCACGAGCAGTACTTC. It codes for CASSSLDRNHEQYF. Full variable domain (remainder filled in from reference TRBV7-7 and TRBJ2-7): GAGVSQSPRYKVTKRGQDVTLRCDPISSHATLYWYQQALGQGPEFLTYFNYEAQPDKSGLPSDRFSAERPEGSISTLTIQRTEQRDSAMYRCASSSLDRNHEQYFGPGTRLTVT.

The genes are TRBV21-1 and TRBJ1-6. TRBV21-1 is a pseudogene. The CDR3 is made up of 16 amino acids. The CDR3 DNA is TGTGCCAGCAGCAGGCGGCGTGGATCCTATAATTCACCCCTCCACTTT. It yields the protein CASSRRRGSYNSPLHF.

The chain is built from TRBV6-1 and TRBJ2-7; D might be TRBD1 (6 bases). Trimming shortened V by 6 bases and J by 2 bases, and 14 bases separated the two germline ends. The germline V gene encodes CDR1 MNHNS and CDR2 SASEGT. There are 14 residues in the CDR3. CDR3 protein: CASSADRLAYEQYF. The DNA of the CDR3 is TGTGCCAGCAGCGCCGACAGGTTGGCCTACGAGCAGTACTTC.

The CDR3 sequence: CASSYGVSYEQYF. The CDR3 DNA reads as TGTGCCAGCAGTTATGGAGTTTCCTACGAGCAGTACTTC. The V gene is TRBV6-5, the J gene TRBJ2-7; D is ambiguous. Germline assignment: CDR1 MNHEY and CDR2 SVGAGI. This CDR3 has 13 amino acids. Trimming removed 3 bases from V and 1 base from J, with 7 bases in between.

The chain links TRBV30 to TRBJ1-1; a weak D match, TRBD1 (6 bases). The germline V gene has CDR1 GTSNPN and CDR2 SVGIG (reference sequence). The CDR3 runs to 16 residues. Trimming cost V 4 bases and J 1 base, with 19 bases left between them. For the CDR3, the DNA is TGTGCCTGGATCCCCAGACTGCTGACAGGGAACACTGAAGCTTTCTTT. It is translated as CAWIPRLLTGNTEAFF.

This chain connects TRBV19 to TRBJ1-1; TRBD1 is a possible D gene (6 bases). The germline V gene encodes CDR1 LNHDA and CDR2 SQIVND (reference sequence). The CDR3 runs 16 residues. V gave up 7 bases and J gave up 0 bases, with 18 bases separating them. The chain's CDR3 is CASINAADRMNTEAFF. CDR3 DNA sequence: TGTGCCAGTATCAACGCCGCGGACAGAATGAACACTGAAGCTTTCTTT.

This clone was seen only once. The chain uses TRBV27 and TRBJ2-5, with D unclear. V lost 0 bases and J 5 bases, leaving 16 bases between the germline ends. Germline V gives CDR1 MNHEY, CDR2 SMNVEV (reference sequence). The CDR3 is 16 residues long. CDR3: CASSLSSTSRRETQYF. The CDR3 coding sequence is TGTGCCAGCAGTTTATCTTCGACGAGCCGGCGGGAGACCCAGTACTTC.

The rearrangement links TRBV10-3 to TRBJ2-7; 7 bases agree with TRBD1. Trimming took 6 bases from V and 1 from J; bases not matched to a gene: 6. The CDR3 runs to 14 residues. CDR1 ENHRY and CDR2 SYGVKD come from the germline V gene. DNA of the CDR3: TGTGCCATCAGAGGGGACAGCAAATCCTACGAGCAGTACTTC. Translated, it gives CAIRGDSKSYEQYF.

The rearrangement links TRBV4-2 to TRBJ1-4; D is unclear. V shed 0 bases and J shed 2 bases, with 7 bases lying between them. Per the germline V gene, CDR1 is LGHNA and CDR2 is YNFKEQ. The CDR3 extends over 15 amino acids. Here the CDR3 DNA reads TGTGCCAGCAGCCAAGAAGTCCAGACTAATGAAAAACTGTTTTTT. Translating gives CASSQEVQTNEKLFF.

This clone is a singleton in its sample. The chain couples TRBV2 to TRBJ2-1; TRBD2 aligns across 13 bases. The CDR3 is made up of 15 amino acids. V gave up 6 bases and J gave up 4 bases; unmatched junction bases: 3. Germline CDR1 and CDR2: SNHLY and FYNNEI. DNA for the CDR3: TGTGCCAGCAGACGGACTAGCGGGAGTTACAATGAGCAGTTCTTC. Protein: CASRRTSGSYNEQFF.

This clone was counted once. CDR3 region: CASSQRGYYGYTF. The CDR3, as DNA: TGTGCCAGCAGTCAAAGGGGGTACTATGGCTACACCTTC. This chain uses TRBV28 with TRBJ1-2, with D maybe TRBD1 (6 bases). CDR3 length: 13 amino acids. V lost 5 bases and J 3 bases, leaving 10 bases between the germline ends. Germline CDR1 MDHEN, CDR2 SYDVKM.

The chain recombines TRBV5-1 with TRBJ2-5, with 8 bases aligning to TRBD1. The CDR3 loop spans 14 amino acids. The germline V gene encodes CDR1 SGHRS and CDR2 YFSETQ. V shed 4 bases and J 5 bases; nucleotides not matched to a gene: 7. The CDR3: CASSQTGVDETQYF. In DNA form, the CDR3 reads TGCGCCAGCAGCCAGACAGGGGTGGATGAGACCCAGTACTTC.

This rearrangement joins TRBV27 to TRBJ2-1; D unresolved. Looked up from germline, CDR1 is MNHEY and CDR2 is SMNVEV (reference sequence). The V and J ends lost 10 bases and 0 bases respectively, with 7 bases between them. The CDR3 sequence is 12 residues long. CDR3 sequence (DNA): TGTGCCATTCTAAGCTCCTACAATGAGCAGTTCTTC. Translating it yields CAILSSYNEQFF.